This TCR beta chain was found in a study of shared clonotypes between healthy human individuals. Germline V gene lookup returns CDR1 MNHNS and CDR2 SASEGT. This CDR3 contains 13 residues. Every one of the donors was a Caucasian adult that lived in Nashville, Tennessee. To note about this clone: A much larger clone lies one base from this, so it may be a read error.

Sequencing was performed with immunoSEQ multiplex PCR; in TCRdb, only in-frame clones are kept and a portion is missing. This sample has roughly 490,000 clones; around three quarters occur once, and the top ten carry around 12%. Sequencing input: PBMCs. The chain links TRBV6-1 to TRBJ2-6; perhaps TRBD1 as D (5 bases). The TCR sequence derives from a middle-aged woman in good health. Some clones in this sample may be carry-over from other donors' samples. CDR3 in amino acids: CASIRSGASVLTF. CDR3 DNA sequence: TGTGCCAGCATAAGATCTGGGGCCAGCGTCCTGACTTTC.